This T cell receptor beta chain was obtained from a study of T cell responses to AZD1222 COVID-19 vaccine. General observations from the study: Spike regions recognized by vaccine-associated CD4 TCRs spanned the protein, led by 160-218 and 743-854. Sampled repertoires all dated from after the peak T cell response.

The ends lost 5 bases at V and 1 base at J; junction bases unmatched: 0. There are 14 residues in the CDR3. Germline lookup yields CDR1 KGHSH and CDR2 LQKENI. In the case of this clone: The antigen is unknown.

Some clones are missing from TCRdb's copy, which holds only in-frame ones; the method was immunoSEQ multiplex PCR. The sample consists of some 130,000 clones, roughly 88% of them appearing once. This receptor was identified in an adult in good health. This rearrangement joins TRBV18 to TRBJ2-3, with 10 bases matching TRBD2. Sequenced here: peripheral blood, sampled on day 0 of AZD1222 vaccination. As DNA, the CDR3 is TGTGCCAGCTCAACTAGCGGGGGCACAGATACGCAGTATTTT. Protein: CASSTSGGTDTQYF.